The 17 T cell receptor beta chains listed next were all sequenced from one sample in a study of cytomegalovirus exposure and HLA in healthy donors. Vbeta (60) and Jbeta (13) primers were used in the PCR. The data were produced by immunoSEQ multiplex PCR, yet TCRdb's version contains in-frame clones alone and is incomplete. The data contain some 140,000 clones, about 74% of them singletons. The specimen sequenced was PBMCs. Receptors were obtained from a woman aged 55-70 years in good health and CMV-seronegative.

The V gene is TRBV5-1, the J gene TRBJ2-3, with D tentatively TRBD2 (5 bases). V was shortened by 6 bases and J by 4 bases, with 18 bases between the two germline ends. The CDR3 loop spans 15 amino acids. Germline-derived CDR1 and CDR2 are SGHRS and YFSETQ. CDR3 nucleotide sequence: TGCGCCAGCACGCCCCTAGCCAGGACCTCAGATACGCAGTATTTT. Its protein is CASTPLARTSDTQYF.

The chain has TRBV10-3 and TRBJ1-1; D not certain. The CDR3 consists of 13 residues. The V gene's germline CDR1 is ENHRY and CDR2 SYGVKD. Trimming removed 1 base from V and 8 bases from J, with 11 bases in between. CDR3 region: CAISELKGGEAFF. Written as DNA, the CDR3 is TGTGCCATCAGTGAGTTGAAGGGAGGGGAAGCTTTCTTT.

The chain couples TRBV2 to TRBJ1-6; the match to TRBD1 covers 9 bases. Germline-derived CDR1 and CDR2 are SNHLY and FYNNEI. The CDR3 is 17 residues long. Trimming removed 6 bases from V and 4 bases from J; junction bases left unmatched: 10. CDR3 bases: TGTGCCAGCAGCTTAGGACAGGGGCGTTTATATAATTCACCCCTCCACTTT. Amino acid sequence: CASSLGQGRLYNSPLHF.

The gene calls are TRBV11-2 and TRBJ2-2; D may be TRBD2 (6 bases). CDR1 is SGHAT, CDR2 FQNNGV, per germline. V gave up 2 bases and J gave up 7 bases, with 14 bases separating them. The CDR3 totals 15 residues. The CDR3, as DNA: TGTGCCAGCAGCTTACCCCTAAGGGAGGACGGGGAGCTGTTTTTT. It translates to CASSLPLREDGELFF. Combining the CDR3 with reference TRBV11-2 and TRBJ2-2 gives the whole variable domain EAGVAQSPRYKIIEKRQSVAFWCNPISGHATLYWYQQILGQGPKLLIQFQNNGVVDDSQLPKDRFSAERLKGVDSTLKIQPAKLEDSAVYLCASSLPLREDGELFFGEGSRLTVL.

The chain combines TRBV18 with TRBJ2-2; tentative D call: TRBD1 (6 bases). V gave up 3 bases and J gave up 2 bases, with 10 bases separating them. The CDR3 runs to 15 residues. The germline CDR1 and CDR2 sequences are KGHSH and LQKENI. CDR3 sequence: CASSPRGTNTGELFF. The CDR3 nucleotides are TGTGCCAGCTCACCGAGAGGGACAAACACCGGGGAGCTGTTTTTT.

This chain joins TRBV4-1 and TRBJ1-1, with 7 bases aligning to TRBD1. The V and J ends lost 4 bases and 1 base, in that order; junction bases with no gene match: 6. The germline gives CDR1 MGHRA, CDR2 YSYEKL. The CDR3 loop spans 15 amino acids. The CDR3 DNA reads as TGCGCCAGCAGCCGAGGGGGCAGGGCGAACACTGAAGCTTTCTTT. Translation: CASSRGGRANTEAFF.

The V call is TRBV15, the J call TRBJ2-3; TRBD1 matches at 9 bases. This CDR3 comprises 12 residues. Germline lookup yields CDR1 LNHNV and CDR2 YYDKDF (reference sequence). The V and J ends lost 6 bases and 5 bases, in that order; junction bases with no gene match: 0. CDR3 nucleotide sequence: TGTGCCACCAGGACAGGGGGAGATACGCAGTATTTT. The encoded protein is CATRTGGDTQYF.

The rearrangement links TRBV9 to TRBJ2-7, with D possibly matching TRBD1 (6 bases). With 3 bases removed from V and 2 bases from J, the gap between germline ends came to 15 bases. The CDR3 spans 15 residues. CDR1 and CDR2 (germline): SGDLS, YYNGEE. The CDR3: CASSAPGQFPYEQYF. As DNA, the CDR3 is TGTGCCAGCAGCGCCCCGGGACAATTCCCCTACGAGCAGTACTTC.

The rearrangement uses TRBV6-5 and TRBJ1-6, with D unclear. CDR1 is MNHEY, CDR2 SVGAGI, per germline. The CDR3 loop spans 15 amino acids. Trimming took off 6 bases at V and 0 bases at J, with 9 bases between the two ends. The CDR3 region has the DNA TGTGCCAGCAGGAGGGAGGGCTCCTATAATTCACCCCTCCACTTT. Translation gives CASRREGSYNSPLHF.

The CDR3 sequence: CASSQEPGGIYNEQFF. CDR3 coding DNA: TGTGCCAGCAGCCAAGAACCCGGGGGGATTTACAATGAGCAGTTCTTC. V is TRBV14 and J is TRBJ2-1; 7 bases fit TRBD2. From germline, CDR1 is SGHDN and CDR2 FVKESK. The CDR3 extends over 16 amino acids. V lost 0 bases and J lost 4; bases outside the gene matches: 6. Full variable domain (remainder filled in from reference TRBV14 and TRBJ2-1): EAGVTQFPSHSVIEKGQTVTLRCDPISGHDNLYWYRRVMGKEIKFLLHFVKESKQDESGMPNNRFLAERTGGTYSTLKVQPAELEDSGVYFCASSQEPGGIYNEQFFGPGTRLTVL.

V is TRBV7-3 and J is TRBJ2-1, with D possibly matching TRBD1 (6 bases). This CDR3 has 14 residues. Trimming shortened V by 5 bases and J by 3 bases, and 11 bases separated the two germline ends. Per germline, CDR1 SGHTA and CDR2 FQGTGA. The CDR3: CASSPGQIYNEQFF. CDR3 DNA sequence: TGTGCCAGCAGCCCTGGACAGATCTACAATGAGCAGTTCTTC.

This clone has just a few counts. The gene calls are TRBV7-3 and TRBJ1-1; D remains unclear. Trimming left V 1 base short and J 0 bases short, with 15 bases between. The CDR3 totals 17 residues. Germline V gene data show CDR1 as SGHTA and CDR2 as FQGTGA. The CDR3 reads CASSLNGRSHMNTEAFF. CDR3 nucleotides: TGTGCCAGCAGCTTAAATGGCAGGTCGCATATGAACACTGAAGCTTTCTTT.

The CDR3 region has the DNA TGTGCCAGTAGTATGCGGACTAGGCTGAGGGGCTCTGGGGCCAACGTCCTGACTTTC. This sequence encodes CASSMRTRLRGSGANVLTF. The chain recombines TRBV19 with TRBJ2-6; 7 bases are shared with TRBD2. The CDR3 spans 19 residues. V dropped 3 bases and J dropped 0; count of bases not matched to a gene: 11. Germline V lookup: CDR1 LNHDA, CDR2 SQIVND (reference sequence).

This clone was picked up a small number of times. The chain uses TRBV29-1 and TRBJ2-1; 9 bases fit TRBD2. The CDR3 loop spans 14 amino acids. V dropped 3 bases and J dropped 6; count of bases not matched to a gene: 6. Germline-derived CDR1 and CDR2 are SQVTM and ANQGSEA. The CDR3 loop is CSVDRAGGPNEQFF. For the CDR3, the DNA is TGCAGCGTTGACCGAGCGGGGGGCCCCAATGAGCAGTTCTTC.

The V call is TRBV30, the J call TRBJ2-7; D gene uncertain. The CDR3 totals 13 residues. V was cut by 2 bases and J by 6 bases, with 14 bases left in between. CDR1 is GTSNPN, CDR2 SVGIG, per germline (reference sequence). CDR3 nucleotide sequence: TGTGCCTGGAGTCTCCGCGGTTCGAGCGAGCAGTACTTC. This encodes CAWSLRGSSEQYF.

This clone occurred once. The chain couples TRBV9 to TRBJ2-7; a possible D gene is TRBD2 (5 bases). Germline V gene sequence: CDR1 SGDLS, CDR2 YYNGEE. The V end was cut by 0 bases, the J end by 7 bases, with 14 bases between. This CDR3 comprises 14 residues. CDR3 in amino acids: CASSVDLGPGEQYF. CDR3 bases: TGTGCCAGCAGCGTAGATCTAGGGCCGGGGGAGCAGTACTTC.

The chain uses TRBV7-3 and TRBJ1-2, with D perhaps TRBD1 (6 bases). V was clipped by 5 bases and J by 3 bases, with 10 bases between them. Germline V lookup: CDR1 SGHTA, CDR2 FQGTGA. There are 13 residues in the CDR3. The CDR3 region is CASSPKGDYGYTF. CDR3 coding DNA: TGTGCCAGCAGCCCTAAGGGGGACTATGGCTACACCTTC.